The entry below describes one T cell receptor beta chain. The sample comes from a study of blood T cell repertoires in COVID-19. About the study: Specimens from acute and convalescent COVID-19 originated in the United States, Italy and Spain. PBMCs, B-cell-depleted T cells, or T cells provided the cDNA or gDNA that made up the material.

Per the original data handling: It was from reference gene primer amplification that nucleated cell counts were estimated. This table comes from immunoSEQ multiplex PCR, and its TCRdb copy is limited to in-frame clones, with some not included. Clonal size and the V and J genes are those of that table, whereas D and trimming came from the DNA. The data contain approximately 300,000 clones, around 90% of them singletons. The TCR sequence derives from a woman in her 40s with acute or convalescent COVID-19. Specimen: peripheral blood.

CDR3 bases: TGTGCCAGCAGTACTCAGGGGGACTATGGCTACACCTTC. It yields the protein CASSTQGDYGYTF. The chain combines TRBV7-9 with TRBJ1-2; 7 positions agree with TRBD1. The CDR3 runs 13 residues. Germline CDR1 SEHNR, CDR2 FQNEAQ (reference sequence). V lost 6 bases, J lost 3 bases, and 4 bases stayed unmatched. Drawing the rest from reference TRBV7-9 and TRBJ1-2, the complete variable domain is DTGVSQNPRHKITKRGQNVTFRCDPISEHNRLYWYRQTLGQGPEFLTYFQNEAQLEKSRLLSDRFSAERPKGSFSTLEIQRTEQGDSAMYLCASSTQGDYGYTFGSGTRLTVV.